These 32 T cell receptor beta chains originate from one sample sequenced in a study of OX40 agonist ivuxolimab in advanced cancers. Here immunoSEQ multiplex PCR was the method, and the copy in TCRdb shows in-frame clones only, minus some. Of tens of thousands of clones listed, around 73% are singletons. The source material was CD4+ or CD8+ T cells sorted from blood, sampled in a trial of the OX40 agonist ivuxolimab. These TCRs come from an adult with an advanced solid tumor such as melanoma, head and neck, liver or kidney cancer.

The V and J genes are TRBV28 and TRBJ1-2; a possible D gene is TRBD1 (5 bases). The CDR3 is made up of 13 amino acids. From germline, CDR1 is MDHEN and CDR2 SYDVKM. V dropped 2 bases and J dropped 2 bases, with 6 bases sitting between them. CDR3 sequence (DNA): TGTGCCAGCAGTTTAGGGGGGAACTATGGCTACACCTTC. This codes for CASSLGGNYGYTF.

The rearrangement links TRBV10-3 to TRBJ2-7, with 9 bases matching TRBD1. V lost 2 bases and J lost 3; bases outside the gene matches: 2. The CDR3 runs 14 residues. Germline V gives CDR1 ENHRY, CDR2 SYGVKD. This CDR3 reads CAISEGTGLYEQYF. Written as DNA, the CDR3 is TGTGCCATCAGTGAGGGGACAGGGCTCTACGAGCAGTACTTC.

The CDR3 DNA reads as TGCGCCAGCAGCCAAGGACAGAACTACGAGCAGTACTTC. Translating gives CASSQGQNYEQYF. V and J are TRBV4-3 and TRBJ2-7; weak D call: TRBD1 (5 bases). Germline CDR1 reads LGHNA; CDR2 reads YSLEER. This CDR3 region has 13 residues. V was cut by 1 base and J by 3 bases, with 7 bases left in between.

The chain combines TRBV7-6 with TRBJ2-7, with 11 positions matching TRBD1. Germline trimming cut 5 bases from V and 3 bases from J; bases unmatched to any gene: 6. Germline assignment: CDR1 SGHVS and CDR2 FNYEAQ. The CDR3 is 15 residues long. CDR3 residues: CASSPPGQGDYEQYF. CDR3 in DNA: TGTGCCAGCAGCCCCCCGGGACAGGGGGACTACGAGCAGTACTTC. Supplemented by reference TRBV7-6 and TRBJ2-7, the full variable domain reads GAGVSQSPRYKVTKRGQDVALRCDPISGHVSLYWYRQALGQGPEFLTYFNYEAQQDKSGLPNDRFSAERPEGSISTLTIQRTEQRDSAMYRCASSPPGQGDYEQYFGPGTRLTVT.

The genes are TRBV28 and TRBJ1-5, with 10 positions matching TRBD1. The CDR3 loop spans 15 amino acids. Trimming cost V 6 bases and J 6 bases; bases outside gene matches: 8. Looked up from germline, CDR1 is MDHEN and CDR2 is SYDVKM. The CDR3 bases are TGTGCCAGCAGCCCGACAGGGGGCGCGGTTCAGCCCCAGCATTTT. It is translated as CASSPTGGAVQPQHF.

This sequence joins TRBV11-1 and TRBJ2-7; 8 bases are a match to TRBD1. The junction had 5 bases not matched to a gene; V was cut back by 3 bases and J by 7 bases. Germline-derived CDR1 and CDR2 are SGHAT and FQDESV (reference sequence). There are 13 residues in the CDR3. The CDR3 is CASSFQGAVEQYF. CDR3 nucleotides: TGTGCCAGCAGCTTCCAGGGGGCAGTGGAGCAGTACTTC.

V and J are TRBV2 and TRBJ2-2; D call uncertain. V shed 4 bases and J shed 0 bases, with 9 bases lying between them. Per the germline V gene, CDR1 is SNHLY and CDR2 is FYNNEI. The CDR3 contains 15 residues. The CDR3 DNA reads TGTGCCAGCAGTGGTACCGTCTCGAACACCGGGGAGCTGTTTTTT. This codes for CASSGTVSNTGELFF.

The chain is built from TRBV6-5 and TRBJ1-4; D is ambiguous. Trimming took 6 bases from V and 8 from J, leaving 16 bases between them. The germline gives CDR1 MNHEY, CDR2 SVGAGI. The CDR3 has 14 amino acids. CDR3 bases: TGTGCCAGCAGCGAGACTTCTTCTGGGGAAAAACTGTTTTTT. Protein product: CASSETSSGEKLFF.

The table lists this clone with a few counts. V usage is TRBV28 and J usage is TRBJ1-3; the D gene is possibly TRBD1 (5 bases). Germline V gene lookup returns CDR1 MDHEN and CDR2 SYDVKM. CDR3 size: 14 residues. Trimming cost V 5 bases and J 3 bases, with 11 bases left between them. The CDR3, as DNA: TGTGCCAGCAGTGGGGGGTCCGTTGGAAACACCATATATTTT. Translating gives CASSGGSVGNTIYF.

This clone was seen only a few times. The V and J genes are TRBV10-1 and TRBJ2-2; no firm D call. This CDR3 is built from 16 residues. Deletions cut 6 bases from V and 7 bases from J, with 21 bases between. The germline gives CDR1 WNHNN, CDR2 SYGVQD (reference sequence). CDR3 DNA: TGCGCCAGCAGCGCCTCCGACAAGGGAATAATCGGGGAGCTGTTTTTT. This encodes CASSASDKGIIGELFF.

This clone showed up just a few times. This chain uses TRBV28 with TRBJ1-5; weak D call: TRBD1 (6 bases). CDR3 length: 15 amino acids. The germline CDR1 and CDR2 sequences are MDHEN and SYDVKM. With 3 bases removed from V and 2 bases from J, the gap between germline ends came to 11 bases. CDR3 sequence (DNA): TGTGCCAGCAGTTTCAGGGGTAGGGGCAATCAGCCCCAGCATTTT. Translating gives CASSFRGRGNQPQHF.

The CDR3 here is CASSFAGHNEQFF. In DNA, the CDR3 is TGTGCCAGCAGTTTCGCAGGGCACAATGAGCAGTTCTTC. The chain carries TRBV27 and TRBJ2-1, with D perhaps matching TRBD1 (5 bases). Trimming removed 3 bases at V and 5 bases at J, with 8 bases between. The CDR3 runs to 13 residues. CDR1 and CDR2 (germline): MNHEY, SMNVEV (reference sequence).

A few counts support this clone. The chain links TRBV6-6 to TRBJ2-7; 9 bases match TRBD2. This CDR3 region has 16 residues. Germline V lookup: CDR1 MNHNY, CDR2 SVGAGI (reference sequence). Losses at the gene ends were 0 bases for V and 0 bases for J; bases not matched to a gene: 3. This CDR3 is CASSYSFSGSSYEQYF. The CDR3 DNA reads TGTGCCAGCAGTTACTCGTTTAGCGGGAGCTCCTACGAGCAGTACTTC.

The CDR3 sequence is CASSFLAGGDNEQFF. The CDR3 DNA reads TGTGCCAGCAGCTTTCTAGCGGGAGGAGACAATGAGCAGTTCTTC. This chain connects TRBV7-2 to TRBJ2-1; 11 bases map to TRBD2. The V segment lost 3 bases and the J segment 5 bases; nucleotides outside the gene matches: 3. CDR1 and CDR2 (germline): SGHTA, FQGNSA. The CDR3 is 15 residues long.

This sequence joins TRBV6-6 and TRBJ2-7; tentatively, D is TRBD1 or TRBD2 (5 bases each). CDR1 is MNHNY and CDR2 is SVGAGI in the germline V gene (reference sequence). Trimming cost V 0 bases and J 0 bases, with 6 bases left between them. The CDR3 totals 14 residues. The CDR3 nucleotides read TGTGCCAGCAGTTACTCCGGGACCTCCTACGAGCAGTACTTC. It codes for CASSYSGTSYEQYF.

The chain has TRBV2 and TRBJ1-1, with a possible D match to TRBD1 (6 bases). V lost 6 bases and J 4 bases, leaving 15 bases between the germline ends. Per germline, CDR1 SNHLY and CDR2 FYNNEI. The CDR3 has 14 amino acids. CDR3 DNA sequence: TGTGCCAGCAGGACCCGGGACACTGGCACTGAAGCTTTCTTT. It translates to CASRTRDTGTEAFF.

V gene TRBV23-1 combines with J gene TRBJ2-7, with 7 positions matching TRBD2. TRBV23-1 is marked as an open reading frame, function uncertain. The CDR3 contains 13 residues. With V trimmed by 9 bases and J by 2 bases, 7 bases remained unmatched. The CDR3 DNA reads TGCGCCAGACCGGGACTACCTACCTACGAGCAGTACTTC. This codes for CARPGLPTYEQYF.

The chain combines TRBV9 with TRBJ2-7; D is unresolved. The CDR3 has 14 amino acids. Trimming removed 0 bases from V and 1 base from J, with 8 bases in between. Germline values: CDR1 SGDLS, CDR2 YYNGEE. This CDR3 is CASSVGTLSYEQYF. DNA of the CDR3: TGTGCCAGCAGCGTAGGGACCCTATCCTACGAGCAGTACTTC. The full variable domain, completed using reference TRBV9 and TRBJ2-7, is DSGVTQTPKHLITATGQRVTLRCSPRSGDLSVYWYQQSLDQGLQFLIQYYNGEERAKGNILERFSAQQFPDLHSELNLSSLELGDSALYFCASSVGTLSYEQYFGPGTRLTVT.

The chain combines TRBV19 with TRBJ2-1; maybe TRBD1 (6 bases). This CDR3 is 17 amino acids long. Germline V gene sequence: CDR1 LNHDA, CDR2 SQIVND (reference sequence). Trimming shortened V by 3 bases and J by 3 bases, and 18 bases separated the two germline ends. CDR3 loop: CASSIGFGGGLYNEQFF. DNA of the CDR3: TGTGCCAGTAGTATCGGTTTTGGGGGCGGGCTCTACAATGAGCAGTTCTTC.

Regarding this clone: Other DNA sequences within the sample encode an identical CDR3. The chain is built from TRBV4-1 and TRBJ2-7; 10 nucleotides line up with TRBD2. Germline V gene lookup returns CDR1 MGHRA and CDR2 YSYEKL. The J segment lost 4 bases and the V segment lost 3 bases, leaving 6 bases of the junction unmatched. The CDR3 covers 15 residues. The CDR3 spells CASSHPTSGSYEQYF. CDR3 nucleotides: TGCGCCAGCAGCCACCCGACTAGCGGGTCATACGAGCAGTACTTC.

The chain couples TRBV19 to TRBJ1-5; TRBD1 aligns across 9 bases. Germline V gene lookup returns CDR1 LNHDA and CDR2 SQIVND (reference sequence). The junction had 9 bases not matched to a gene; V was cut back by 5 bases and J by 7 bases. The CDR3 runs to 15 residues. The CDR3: CASSPDRGAGQPQHF. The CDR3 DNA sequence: TGTGCCAGTAGTCCGGACAGGGGAGCTGGGCAGCCCCAGCATTTT.

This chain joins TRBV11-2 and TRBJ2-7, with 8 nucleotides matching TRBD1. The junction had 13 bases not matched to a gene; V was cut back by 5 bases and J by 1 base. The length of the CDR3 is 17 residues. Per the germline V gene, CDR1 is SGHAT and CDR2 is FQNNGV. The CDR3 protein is CASSGISPGGKSYEQYF. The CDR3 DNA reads TGTGCCAGCAGCGGTATTAGTCCAGGGGGCAAGTCCTACGAGCAGTACTTC.

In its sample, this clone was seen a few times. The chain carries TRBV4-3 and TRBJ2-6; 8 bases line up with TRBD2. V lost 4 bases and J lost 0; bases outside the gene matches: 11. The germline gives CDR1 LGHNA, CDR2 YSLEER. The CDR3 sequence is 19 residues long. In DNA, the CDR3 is TGCGCCAGCAGCCGCGGGGGGTCTTCAACACTCTCTGGGGCCAACGTCCTGACTTTC. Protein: CASSRGGSSTLSGANVLTF.

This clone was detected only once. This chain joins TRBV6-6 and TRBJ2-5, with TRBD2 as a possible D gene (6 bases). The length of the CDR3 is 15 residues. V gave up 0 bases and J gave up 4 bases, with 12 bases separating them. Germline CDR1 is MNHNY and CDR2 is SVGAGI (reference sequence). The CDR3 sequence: CASSYSGTAAETQYF. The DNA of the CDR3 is TGTGCCAGCAGTTACTCCGGGACTGCGGCAGAGACCCAGTACTTC.

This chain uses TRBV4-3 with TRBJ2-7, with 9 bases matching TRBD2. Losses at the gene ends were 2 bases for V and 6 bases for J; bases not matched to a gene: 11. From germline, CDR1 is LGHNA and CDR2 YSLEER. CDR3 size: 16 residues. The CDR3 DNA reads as TGCGCCAGCAGCCAAACCTTAGCGGGGGATAGAGGCGAGCAGTACTTC. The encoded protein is CASSQTLAGDRGEQYF.

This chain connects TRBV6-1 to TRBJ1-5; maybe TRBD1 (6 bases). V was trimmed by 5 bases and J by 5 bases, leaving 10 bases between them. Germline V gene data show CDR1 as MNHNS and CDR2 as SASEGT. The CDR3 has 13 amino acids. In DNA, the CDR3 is TGTGCCAGCAGTTCAGGGGACCATCAGCCCCAGCATTTT. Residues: CASSSGDHQPQHF.

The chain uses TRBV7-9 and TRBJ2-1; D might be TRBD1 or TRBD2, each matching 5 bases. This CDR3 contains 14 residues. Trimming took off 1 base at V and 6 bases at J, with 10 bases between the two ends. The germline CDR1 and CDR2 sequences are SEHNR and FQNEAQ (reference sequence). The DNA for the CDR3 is TGTGCCAGCAGCTTAGGGGGCGCGGGCAATGAGCAGTTCTTC. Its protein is CASSLGGAGNEQFF.

CDR3 loop: CASSIHRGQGDGYTF. The CDR3 DNA reads as TGTGCCAGTAGTATCCATCGGGGACAGGGGGATGGCTACACCTTC. The chain combines TRBV19 with TRBJ1-2, with 11 bases matching TRBD1. The CDR3 extends over 15 amino acids. In germline, CDR1 is LNHDA, CDR2 SQIVND (reference sequence). V was clipped by 3 bases and J by 6 bases; unmatched bases: 6.

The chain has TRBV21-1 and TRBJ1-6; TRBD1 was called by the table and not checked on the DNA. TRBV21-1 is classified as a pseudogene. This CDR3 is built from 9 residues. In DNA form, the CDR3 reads TGTGCCAGCACCCTGGGGCTTTTTTGG. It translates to CASTLGLFW.

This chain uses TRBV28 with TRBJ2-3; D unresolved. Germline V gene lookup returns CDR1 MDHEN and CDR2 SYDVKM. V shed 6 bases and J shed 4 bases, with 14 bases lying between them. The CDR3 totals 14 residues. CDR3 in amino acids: CASSWAPMSDTQYF. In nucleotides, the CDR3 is TGTGCCAGCAGCTGGGCCCCGATGTCAGATACGCAGTATTTT.

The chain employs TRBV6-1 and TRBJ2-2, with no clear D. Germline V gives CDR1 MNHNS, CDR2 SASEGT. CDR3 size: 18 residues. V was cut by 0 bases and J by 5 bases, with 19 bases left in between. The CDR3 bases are TGTGCCAGCAGTGAAGCGGTCCTGAGGATAACGCGGACCGGGGAGCTGTTTTTT. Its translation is CASSEAVLRITRTGELFF.

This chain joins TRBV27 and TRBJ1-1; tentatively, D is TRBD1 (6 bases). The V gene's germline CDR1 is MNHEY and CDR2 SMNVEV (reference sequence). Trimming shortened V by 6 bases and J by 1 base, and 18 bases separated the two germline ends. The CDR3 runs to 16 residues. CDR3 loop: CASSRQALVWNTEAFF. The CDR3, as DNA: TGTGCCAGCAGCCGACAGGCTCTGGTCTGGAACACTGAAGCTTTCTTT.